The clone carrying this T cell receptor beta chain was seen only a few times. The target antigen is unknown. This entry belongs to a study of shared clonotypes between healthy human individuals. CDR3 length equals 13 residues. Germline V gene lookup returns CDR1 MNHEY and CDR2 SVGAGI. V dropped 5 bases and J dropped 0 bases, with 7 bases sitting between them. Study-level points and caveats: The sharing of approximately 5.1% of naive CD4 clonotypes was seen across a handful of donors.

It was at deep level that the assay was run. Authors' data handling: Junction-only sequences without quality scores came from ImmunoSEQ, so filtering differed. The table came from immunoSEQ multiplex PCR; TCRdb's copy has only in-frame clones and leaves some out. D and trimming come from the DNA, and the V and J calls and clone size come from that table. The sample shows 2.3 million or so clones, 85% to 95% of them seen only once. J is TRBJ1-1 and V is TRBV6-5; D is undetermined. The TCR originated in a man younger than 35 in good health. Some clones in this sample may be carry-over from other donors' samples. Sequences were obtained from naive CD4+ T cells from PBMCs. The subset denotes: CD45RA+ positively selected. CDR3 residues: CASSVNLNTEAFF. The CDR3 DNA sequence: TGTGCCAGCAGTGTTAACCTGAACACTGAAGCTTTCTTT.